The TCR beta chain under discussion was sequenced for a study of blood T cell repertoires in COVID-19. Across the whole study: Nucleic acid was either cDNA or gDNA, and it came from T cells, B-cell-depleted T cells, or PBMCs.

The study recruited people aged roughly 18 to 95 years across about two dozen US areas. Donors were grouped by their self-reported clinical history. Study processing details: Using reference gene primer amplification, nucleated cell counts were estimated. Repertoires were generated with immunoSEQ multiplex PCR, while TCRdb's copy carries only in-frame clones and drops some. The V and J calls and clone size were taken over from that table, and D and trimming were inferred from the DNA. The sample consists of approximately 250,000 clones, approximately 88% of them appearing once. The CDR3 is 13 residues long. The V and J ends lost 2 bases and 8 bases respectively, with 7 bases between them. CDR1 MRHNA and CDR2 SNTAGT come from the germline V gene.

The V call is TRBV6-4, the J call TRBJ1-6, with D hard to call. Specimen: PBMCs or T cells enriched from blood (not recorded which). This receptor was identified in a woman aged 40 to 50 with acute COVID-19. The CDR3 DNA follows: TGTGCCAGCAGTGACAGGGAGGATTCACCCCTCCACTTT. Residues: CASSDREDSPLHF.